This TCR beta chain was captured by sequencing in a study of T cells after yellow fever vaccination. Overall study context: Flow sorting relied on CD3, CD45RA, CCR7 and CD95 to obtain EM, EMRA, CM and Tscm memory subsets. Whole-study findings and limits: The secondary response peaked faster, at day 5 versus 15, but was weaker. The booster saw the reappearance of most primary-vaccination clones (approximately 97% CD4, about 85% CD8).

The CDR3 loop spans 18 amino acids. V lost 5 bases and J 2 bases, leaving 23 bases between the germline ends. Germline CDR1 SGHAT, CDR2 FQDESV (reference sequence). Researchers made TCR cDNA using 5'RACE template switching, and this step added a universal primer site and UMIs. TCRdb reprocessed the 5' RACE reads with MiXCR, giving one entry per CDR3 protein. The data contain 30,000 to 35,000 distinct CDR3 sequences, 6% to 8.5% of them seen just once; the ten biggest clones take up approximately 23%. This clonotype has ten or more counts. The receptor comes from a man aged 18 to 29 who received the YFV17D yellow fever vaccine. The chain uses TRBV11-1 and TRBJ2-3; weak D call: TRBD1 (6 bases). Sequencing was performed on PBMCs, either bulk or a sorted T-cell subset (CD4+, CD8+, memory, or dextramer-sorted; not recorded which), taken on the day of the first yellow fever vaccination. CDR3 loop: CASSPLRGQGKDTDTQYF. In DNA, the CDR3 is TGTGCCAGCAGCCCGTTACGAGGCCAGGGGAAAGACACAGATACGCAGTATTTT. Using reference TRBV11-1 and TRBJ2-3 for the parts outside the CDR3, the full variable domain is EAEVAQSPRYKITEKSQAVAFWCDPISGHATLYWYRQILGQGPELLVQFQDESVVDDSQLPKDRFSAERLKGVDSTLKIQPAELGDSAMYLCASSPLRGQGKDTDTQYFGPGTRLTVL.